The 16 T cell receptor beta chains presented below share a single source sample, sequenced in a study of blood T cells in healthy people across ages. Then a second PCR, running roughly 7 to 11 cycles, was carried out with a sample-barcoded 5' primer and a J-beta primer mix. TCRdb called the 5' RACE reads again in MiXCR, with one record for every CDR3 protein. The sample includes about 680,000 distinct CDR3 sequences, over 45% seen only once; the top ten take roughly 34%. The sample taken for sequencing was blood. These receptor sequences come from a woman aged 55-69 years in good health.

This clonotype occurred once. This sequence joins TRBV20-1 and TRBJ2-5; 12 nucleotides match TRBD2. The trim removed 3 bases at V and 11 bases at J, leaving 13 bases unmatched. The germline gives CDR1 DFQATT, CDR2 SNEGSKA (reference sequence). The CDR3 contains 15 residues. For the CDR3, the DNA is TGCAGTGCTAGGCATCCGACTAGCGGGAGTTGGGAGCAGTACTTC. This codes for CSARHPTSGSWEQYF.

Remarks on this clonotype: The junction and the germline gene differ at one end; a read error may be behind it. The V call is TRBV7-2, the J call TRBJ2-1; D might be TRBD2 (6 bases). Germline V lookup: CDR1 SGHTA, CDR2 FQGNSA. The CDR3 contains 14 residues. The CDR3 region is CASSVAAYHNEQFF. The DNA for the CDR3 is TGTGCCAGCAGCGTAGCGGCTTACCACAATGAGCAGTTCTTC.

On this clonotype itself: The junction departs from germline at one end; a sequencing error may be responsible. The chain uses TRBV6-5 and TRBJ2-6, with D tentatively TRBD1 (5 bases). The CDR3 is 16 amino acids. Germline CDR1 and CDR2: MNHEY and SVGAGI. The CDR3 loop reads CASSYDLSSGANVPTF. For the CDR3, the DNA is TGTGCCAGCAGTTACGACCTAAGCTCTGGGGCCAACGTCCCGACTTTC.

V is TRBV7-2 and J is TRBJ2-7, with 7 bases aligning to TRBD1. The germline CDR1 and CDR2 sequences are SGHTA and FQGNSA. The CDR3 is 14 amino acids. J gave up 2 bases and V 4 bases, and 5 bases lay outside the gene matches. The CDR3 DNA reads as TGTGCCAGCAGCTCCGGACAGGTCGCCTACGAGCAGTACTTC. It is translated as CASSSGQVAYEQYF.

The gene calls are TRBV5-1 and TRBJ2-3; D remains ambiguous. The germline V gene has CDR1 SGHRS and CDR2 YFSETQ. This CDR3 spans 13 amino acids. Trimming left V 4 bases short and J 2 bases short, with 8 bases between. The CDR3 bases are TGCGCCAGCAGCGGCAGGTTCACAGATACGCAGTATTTT. Amino acid sequence: CASSGRFTDTQYF.

The CDR3 protein is CSAPSSKAGVGETQYF. The CDR3 nucleotides read TGCAGTGCCCCGAGTAGTAAGGCGGGAGTGGGAGAGACCCAGTACTTC. The gene calls are TRBV20-1 and TRBJ2-5; 7 bases map to TRBD2. Germline assignment: CDR1 DFQATT and CDR2 SNEGSKA (reference sequence). V dropped 6 bases and J dropped 4; count of bases not matched to a gene: 17. The CDR3 has 16 residues.

The V gene is TRBV7-9, the J gene TRBJ1-4; 8 nucleotides match TRBD1. Germline V lookup: CDR1 SEHNR, CDR2 FQNEAQ (reference sequence). The CDR3 is 18 residues long. Losses at the gene ends were 1 base for V and 4 bases for J; bases not matched to a gene: 11. CDR3 DNA sequence: TGTGCCAGCAGCTTAGGACAGGGGCGAACTTTTGTTAATGAAAAACTGTTTTTT. Translating it yields CASSLGQGRTFVNEKLFF.

This clonotype was recorded a few times. V usage is TRBV6-5 and J usage is TRBJ2-1; 8 nucleotides align to TRBD2. The CDR3 consists of 15 residues. CDR1 is MNHEY and CDR2 is SVGAGI in the germline V gene. Germline trimming cut 4 bases from V and 2 bases from J; bases unmatched to any gene: 4. The CDR3 sequence: CASSSPGGPYNEQFF. The CDR3 coding sequence is TGTGCCAGCAGTTCCCCGGGAGGGCCCTACAATGAGCAGTTCTTC.

The rearrangement uses TRBV5-1 and TRBJ1-1; D remains ambiguous. The CDR3 runs 13 residues. Germline loops: CDR1 SGHRS, CDR2 YFSETQ. Trimming stripped 4 bases from V and 5 bases from J, with 12 bases between. The CDR3 sequence: CASSDSGDTEAFF. CDR3 sequence (DNA): TGCGCCAGCAGCGACTCCGGGGATACTGAAGCTTTCTTT. Full variable domain (missing parts from reference TRBV5-1 and TRBJ1-1): KAGVTQTPRYLIKTRGQQVTLSCSPISGHRSVSWYQQTPGQGLQFLFEYFSETQRNKGNFPGRFSGRQFSNSRSEMNVSTLELGDSALYLCASSDSGDTEAFFGQGTRLTVV.

The chain combines TRBV5-1 with TRBJ2-7; D remains unclear. This CDR3 is 13 amino acids long. Deletions cut 4 bases from V and 0 bases from J, with 8 bases between. Looked up from germline, CDR1 is SGHRS and CDR2 is YFSETQ. Written as DNA, the CDR3 is TGCGCCAGCAGCCGGTCTTACTCCTACGAGCAGTACTTC. Translation: CASSRSYSYEQYF.

The V and J genes are TRBV7-2 and TRBJ1-2; tentative D call: TRBD1 (6 bases). Germline values: CDR1 SGHTA, CDR2 FQGNSA. Deletions cut 5 bases from V and 9 bases from J, with 16 bases between. The CDR3 covers 13 residues. The DNA of the CDR3 is TGTGCCAGCAGCCCAGGACAGCCTCCTCGCTACACCTTC. Translation gives CASSPGQPPRYTF.

This clonotype was counted many times. V is TRBV21-1 and J is TRBJ2-4. TRBV21-1 is reported as a pseudogene. The CDR3 is 15 amino acids. The CDR3 loop reads CASSKAGVAKNIQYF. In DNA, the CDR3 is TGTGCCAGCAGCAAAGCAGGAGTAGCCAAAAACATTCAGTACTTC.

The rearrangement uses TRBV7-2 and TRBJ2-7, with 11 bases matching TRBD2. V dropped 5 bases and J dropped 0; count of bases not matched to a gene: 3. This CDR3 is 15 amino acids long. Germline lookup yields CDR1 SGHTA and CDR2 FQGNSA. CDR3 DNA: TGTGCCAGCAGCCTGACTAGCGGGGACTCCTACGAGCAGTACTTC. This translates into CASSLTSGDSYEQYF.

This clonotype was observed a handful of times. This chain links TRBV20-1 with TRBJ1-1, with a possible D match to TRBD1 (6 bases). Germline V gives CDR1 DFQATT, CDR2 SNEGSKA (reference sequence). The V and J ends lost 6 bases and 11 bases respectively, with 16 bases between them. The CDR3 extends over 11 amino acids. DNA for the CDR3: TGCAGTGCGGAGACCACAGGGTACGCTTTCTTT. It translates to CSAETTGYAFF.

V is TRBV20-1 and J is TRBJ2-7, with D maybe TRBD1 (5 bases). The V gene lost 2 bases and the J gene lost 1 base, with 6 bases spanning the gap. This CDR3 spans 12 amino acids. From germline, CDR1 is DFQATT and CDR2 SNEGSKA (reference sequence). CDR3: CSARYRSYEQYF. CDR3 nucleotide sequence: TGCAGTGCTAGATACAGGTCCTACGAGCAGTACTTC.

The genes are TRBV4-3 and TRBJ2-2; TRBD2 matches at 7 bases. Germline V gives CDR1 LGHNA, CDR2 YSLEER. J was trimmed by 2 bases and V by 2 bases; bases with no gene match: 2. The CDR3 contains 15 residues. The CDR3 bases are TGCGCCAGCAGCCAACCTAGCGGCAACACCGGGGAGCTGTTTTTT. It is translated as CASSQPSGNTGELFF.